These T cell receptor beta chains were read from a single sample in a study of PD-1 blockade in mismatch repair-deficient tumors. The table came from immunoSEQ multiplex PCR; TCRdb's copy has only in-frame clones and leaves some out. This sample has tens of thousands of clones, with roughly three quarters found just once. Sequences were derived from peripheral blood, sampled 4 weeks after starting pembrolizumab. These receptors were obtained from an adult with mismatch repair-deficient cancer. Each CDR3 is given with its conserved first and last residue. A D gene is named only where the DNA matches it firmly. Clone size appears in some rows only: once, few, many, or a class for an expanded clone.

V gene	clone size	D gene	J gene	CDR3 protein	CDR3 DNA
TRBV27	once	.	TRBJ1-3	CASSPGAPVLGNTIYF	TGTGCCAGCAGTCCAGGGGCTCCGGTGCTTGGAAACACCATATATTTT
TRBV27	.	TRBD1	TRBJ2-7	CASSLGRTGGFEQYF	TGTGCCAGCAGTTTAGGGAGGACAGGGGGGTTTGAGCAGTACTTC
TRBV7-2	.	.	TRBJ2-5	CASSLDVASPYF	TGTGCCAGCAGCTTAGACGTGGCCTCCCCGTACTTC
TRBV27	.	.	TRBJ2-7	CASRGAESYEQYF	TGTGCCAGCAGGGGGGCGGAGTCCTACGAGCAGTACTTC
TRBV5-1	.	TRBD2	TRBJ2-5	CASSPLVGLAGRETQYF	TGCGCCAGCAGCCCCCTAGTAGGACTAGCGGGAAGAGAGACCCAGTACTTC
TRBV19	.	TRBD1	TRBJ1-5	CASSDRENQPQHF	TGTGCCAGTTCGGACAGGGAGAATCAGCCCCAGCATTTT
TRBV25-1	.	TRBD1	TRBJ1-4	CASKGQPNEKLFF	TGTGCCAGCAAGGGACAGCCTAATGAAAAACTGTTTTTT
TRBV11-3	.	.	TRBJ2-3	CASSLARGLTSTDTQYF	TGTGCCAGCAGCTTAGCGCGCGGACTAACAAGCACAGATACGCAGTATTTT
TRBV9	.	TRBD2	TRBJ2-3	CASSASGTSTDTQYF	TGTGCCAGCAGCGCGAGCGGGACTAGCACAGATACGCAGTATTTT
TRBV27	.	TRBD2	TRBJ2-3	CASRKGLAGPHTQYF	TGTGCCAGCAGAAAAGGACTAGCGGGACCCCATACGCAGTATTTT
TRBV11-2	.	.	TRBJ2-2	CASSPKMGVGGELFF	TGTGCCAGCAGCCCGAAGATGGGGGTGGGCGGGGAGCTGTTTTTT
TRBV19	.	TRBD1	TRBJ1-2	CASSTAPGQGAGGYTF	TGTGCCAGTAGTACTGCTCCGGGACAGGGGGCGGGGGGCTACACCTTC
TRBV7-9	once	.	TRBJ2-7	CASSWGYEQYF	TGTGCCAGCAGTTGGGGGTACGAGCAGTACTTC
TRBV6-5	.	.	TRBJ2-7	CASSYSLGGYEQYF	TGTGCCAGCAGTTACTCTTTAGGGGGGTACGAGCAGTACTTC
TRBV27	.	.	TRBJ2-1	CASSSPGLGANEQFF	TGTGCCAGCAGCTCCCCGGGCTTGGGGGCCAATGAGCAGTTCTTC
TRBV10-3	.	TRBD2	TRBJ2-7	CAIMGTSGPYEQYF	TGTGCCATCATGGGGACTAGCGGGCCCTACGAGCAGTACTTC
TRBV5-8	few	.	TRBJ2-3	CASSLFKGRTDTQYF	TGTGCCAGCAGCTTGTTCAAGGGGCGTACAGATACGCAGTATTTT
TRBV14	.	.	TRBJ1-2	CASSQVPNYGYTF	TGTGCCAGCAGCCAAGTCCCTAACTATGGCTACACCTTC
TRBV5-1	.	.	TRBJ2-1	CASSLAYNEQFF	TGCGCCAGCAGCTTGGCTTACAATGAGCAGTTCTTC
TRBV7-9	.	TRBD1	TRBJ1-2	CASSPKGQDGYTF	TGTGCCAGCAGCCCGAAGGGACAGGATGGCTACACCTTC
TRBV6-6	few	TRBD1	TRBJ2-7	CASNHGQGTIYEQYF	TGTGCCAGCAATCACGGACAGGGGACTATCTACGAGCAGTACTTC
TRBV5-1	once	.	TRBJ2-7	CASSILTSTYEQYF	TGCGCCAGCAGCATTCTGACTAGTACCTACGAGCAGTACTTC
TRBV5-4	few	.	TRBJ2-5	CASSQRLETQYF	TGTGCCAGCAGCCAACGGTTGGAGACCCAGTACTTC
TRBV7-9	once	.	TRBJ2-7	CASSLGGGGTYEQYF	TGTGCCAGCAGCTTAGGAGGAGGGGGGACCTACGAGCAGTACTTC
TRBV5-1	.	.	TRBJ1-2	CASSLGEIPNHGYTF	TGCGCCAGCAGCTTGGGCGAAATTCCCAACCATGGCTACACCTTC
TRBV9	.	.	TRBJ1-1	CASSVSQQDLEAFF	TGTGCCAGCAGCGTAAGTCAGCAGGACCTTGAAGCTTTCTTT
TRBV11-1	.	TRBD2	TRBJ2-7	CASSLGLAESSYEQYF	TGTGCCAGCAGCTTAGGACTAGCGGAGAGCTCCTACGAGCAGTACTTC
TRBV5-4	.	TRBD1	TRBJ1-2	CASSPRTGDYGYTF	TGTGCCAGCAGCCCTAGGACAGGGGACTATGGCTACACCTTC
TRBV7-3	.	TRBD2	TRBJ2-5	CASRSPGLAHQETQYF	TGTGCCAGCAGATCTCCGGGACTAGCGCACCAAGAGACCCAGTACTTC
TRBV25-1	.	.	TRBJ2-7	CASKDASSYEQYF	TGTGCCAGCAAGGACGCGAGCTCCTACGAGCAGTACTTC
TRBV12-5	.	TRBD1	TRBJ2-7	CASGLEGAPVEQYF	TGTGCTAGTGGTTTGGAGGGGGCCCCGGTCGAGCAGTACTTC
TRBV5-6	.	.	TRBJ1-1	CASSSGTPTEAFF	TGTGCCAGCAGCTCCGGGACACCCACTGAAGCTTTCTTT
TRBV7-2	once	.	TRBJ1-2	CASSEEAGYGYTF	TGTGCCAGCAGCGAAGAGGCAGGGTACGGCTACACCTTC
TRBV9	.	TRBD2	TRBJ2-7	CASSVSVTSGSYEQYF	TGTGCCAGCAGCGTATCAGTGACTAGCGGTTCCTACGAGCAGTACTTC
TRBV6-5	.	.	TRBJ2-7	CASSDNYEQYF	TGTGCCAGCAGCGATAACTACGAGCAGTACTTC
TRBV6-1	.	.	TRBJ1-5	CASRELQGGGGQPQHF	TGTGCCAGCAGGGAATTGCAGGGAGGAGGAGGTCAGCCCCAGCATTTT
TRBV29-1	.	.	TRBJ1-1	CTANSGEGSEAFF	TGCACCGCGAACTCCGGAGAGGGCTCTGAAGCTTTCTTT
TRBV11-2	.	.	TRBJ2-1	CASSLDLSSYNEQFF	TGTGCCAGCAGCTTAGATCTCTCTTCCTACAATGAGCAGTTCTTC
TRBV6-4	.	.	TRBJ2-1	CASSDTNGAGATKQFF	TGTGCCAGCAGTGACACAAACGGGGCGGGGGCCACGAAGCAGTTCTTC
TRBV6-5	once	TRBD1	TRBJ2-7	CASSYSLGQGVYEQYF	TGTGCCAGCAGTTACTCACTGGGACAGGGGGTCTACGAGCAGTACTTC
TRBV2	.	TRBD2	TRBJ2-1	CASSEGLAHRLSYNEQFF	TGTGCCAGCAGTGAGGGACTAGCCCACAGACTATCCTACAATGAGCAGTTCTTC
TRBV9	.	TRBD2	TRBJ2-2	CASSVGLAGTTGELFF	TGTGCCAGCAGCGTAGGATTAGCGGGGACCACCGGGGAGCTGTTTTTT
TRBV5-1	few	TRBD2	TRBJ2-1	CASSLAGTTSYNEQFF	TGCGCCAGCAGCTTGGCCGGGACTACCTCCTACAATGAGCAGTTCTTC
TRBV28	.	.	TRBJ2-3	CASSPRGSSTDTQYF	TGTGCCAGCAGCCCTCGCGGGTCTAGCACAGATACGCAGTATTTT
TRBV28	few	TRBD1	TRBJ1-5	CASSRQGSQPQHF	TGTGCCAGCAGTCGACAGGGTAGTCAGCCCCAGCATTTT
TRBV18	.	TRBD2	TRBJ2-7	CASSSGGSLAYEQYF	TGTGCCAGCTCCTCGGGCGGGAGTCTAGCGTACGAGCAGTACTTC
TRBV5-1	.	TRBD1	TRBJ1-4	CASSGGQGAEKLFF	TGCGCCAGCAGCGGCGGACAGGGTGCTGAAAAACTGTTTTTT
TRBV19	.	TRBD1	TRBJ2-4	CASSRDRGMAINAKNIQYF	TGTGCCAGTAGTAGGGACAGGGGGATGGCTATAAACGCCAAAAACATTCAGTACTTC
TRBV5-4	.	TRBD2	TRBJ2-3	CASSIGASGRVTDTQYF	TGTGCCAGCAGCATTGGGGCTAGCGGGAGGGTCACAGATACGCAGTATTTT
TRBV7-2	.	.	TRBJ2-3	CASSRDGLSTDTQYF	TGTGCCAGCAGCCGGGACGGCTTGAGCACAGATACGCAGTATTTT
TRBV7-3	.	.	TRBJ1-2	CASSLRAGNYGYTF	TGTGCCAGCAGCTTAAGGGCAGGGAACTATGGCTACACCTTC
TRBV10-3	.	.	TRBJ1-1	CAISESTTEAFF	TGTGCCATCAGTGAGTCGACGACCGAAGCTTTCTTT
TRBV7-6	.	.	TRBJ1-1	CASSRDFEAFF	TGTGCCAGCAGTAGGGATTTTGAAGCTTTCTTT
TRBV7-9	.	.	TRBJ2-7	CASSLSSYEQYF	TGTGCCAGCAGCTTATCGAGCTACGAGCAGTACTTC
TRBV9	.	.	TRBJ2-7	CASSVEAGSSYEQYF	TGTGCCAGCAGCGTAGAGGCAGGGTCTTCCTACGAGCAGTACTTC
TRBV18	.	TRBD2	TRBJ2-1	CASSPFGGGGSYNEQFF	TGTGCCAGCTCACCATTCGGCGGGGGAGGCTCCTACAATGAGCAGTTCTTC
TRBV28	.	TRBD2	TRBJ2-3	CASRRAGGGENTQYF	TGTGCCAGCAGAAGAGCGGGAGGGGGTGAAAATACGCAGTATTTT
TRBV4-2	few	.	TRBJ2-7	CASSQGGGASYEQYF	TGTGCCAGCAGCCAAGGAGGAGGGGCCTCCTACGAGCAGTACTTC
TRBV7-2	.	.	TRBJ1-2	CASSQSPTEASGYTF	TGTGCCAGCAGCCAATCCCCGACGGAAGCTTCGGGCTACACCTTC
TRBV29-1	few	TRBD2	TRBJ2-2	CSVSGTSFTGELFF	TGCAGTGTATCCGGGACTAGCTTCACCGGGGAGCTGTTTTTT